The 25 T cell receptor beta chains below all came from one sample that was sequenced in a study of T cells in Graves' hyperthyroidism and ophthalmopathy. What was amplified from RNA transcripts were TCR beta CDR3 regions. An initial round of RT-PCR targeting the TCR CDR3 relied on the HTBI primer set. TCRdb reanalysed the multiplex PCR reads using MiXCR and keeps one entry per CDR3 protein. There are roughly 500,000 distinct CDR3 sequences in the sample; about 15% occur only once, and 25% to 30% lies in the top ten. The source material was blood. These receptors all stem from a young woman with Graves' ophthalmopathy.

CDR3 sequence: CATSDLVPGRGNEQFF. The DNA for the CDR3 is TGTGCCACCAGTGATTTAGTTCCGGGGAGGGGCAATGAGCAGTTCTTC. The chain uses TRBV24-1 and TRBJ2-1; TRBD2 aligns across 7 bases. Germline V gives CDR1 KGHDR, CDR2 SFDVKD. CDR3 size: 16 residues. The J segment lost 6 bases and the V segment lost 1 base, leaving 8 bases of the junction unmatched.

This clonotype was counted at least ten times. This CDR3 reads CSAKTNSNTDTQYF. As DNA, the CDR3 is TGCAGTGCAAAGACGAACTCTAACACAGATACGCAGTATTTT. The chain uses TRBV20-1 and TRBJ2-3; D gene ambiguous. The CDR3 runs 14 residues. The germline V gene has CDR1 DFQATT and CDR2 SNEGSKA (reference sequence). V dropped 6 bases and J dropped 2 bases, with 15 bases sitting between them.

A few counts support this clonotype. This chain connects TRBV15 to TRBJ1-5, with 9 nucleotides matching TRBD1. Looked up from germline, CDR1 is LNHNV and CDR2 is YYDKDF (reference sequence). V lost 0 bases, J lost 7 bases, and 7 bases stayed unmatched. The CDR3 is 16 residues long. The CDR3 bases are TGTGCCACCAGCAGAGATAGGGGGACAGGGAGCCAGCCCCAGCATTTT. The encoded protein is CATSRDRGTGSQPQHF.

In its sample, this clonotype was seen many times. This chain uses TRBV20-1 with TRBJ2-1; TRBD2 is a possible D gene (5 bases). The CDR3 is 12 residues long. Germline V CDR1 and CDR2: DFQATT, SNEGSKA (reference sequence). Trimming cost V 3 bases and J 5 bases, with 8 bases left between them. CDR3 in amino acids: CSASGINNEQFF. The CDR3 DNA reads TGCAGTGCTAGCGGGATTAACAATGAGCAGTTCTTC.

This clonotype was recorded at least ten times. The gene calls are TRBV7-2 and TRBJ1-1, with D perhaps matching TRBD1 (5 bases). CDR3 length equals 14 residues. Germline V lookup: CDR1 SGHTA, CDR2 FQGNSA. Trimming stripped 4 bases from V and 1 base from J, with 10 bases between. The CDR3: CASSYRQKNTEAFF. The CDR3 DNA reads TGTGCCAGCAGCTACCGACAGAAGAACACTGAAGCTTTCTTT.

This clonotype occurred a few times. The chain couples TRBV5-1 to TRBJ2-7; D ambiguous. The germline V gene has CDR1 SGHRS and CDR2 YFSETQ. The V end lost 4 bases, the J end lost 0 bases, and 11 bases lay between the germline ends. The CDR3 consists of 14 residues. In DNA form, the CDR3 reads TGCGCCAGCAGCCCTCAGGCGAGCTCCTACGAGCAGTACTTC. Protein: CASSPQASSYEQYF.

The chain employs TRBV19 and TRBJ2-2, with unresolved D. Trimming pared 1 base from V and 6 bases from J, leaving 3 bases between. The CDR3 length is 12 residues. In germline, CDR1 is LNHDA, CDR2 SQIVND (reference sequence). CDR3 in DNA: TGTGCCAGTAGTATAGCCCCCGGGGAGCTGTTTTTT. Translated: CASSIAPGELFF.

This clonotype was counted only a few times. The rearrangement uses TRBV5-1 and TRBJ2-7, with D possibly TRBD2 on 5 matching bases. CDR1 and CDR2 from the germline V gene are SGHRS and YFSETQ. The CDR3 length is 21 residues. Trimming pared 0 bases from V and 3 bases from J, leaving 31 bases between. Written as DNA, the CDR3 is TGCGCCAGCAGCTTGGCCTCCCTCCGACCCGGGATAATTGGGAAAAACTACGAGCAGTACTTC. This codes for CASSLASLRPGIIGKNYEQYF.

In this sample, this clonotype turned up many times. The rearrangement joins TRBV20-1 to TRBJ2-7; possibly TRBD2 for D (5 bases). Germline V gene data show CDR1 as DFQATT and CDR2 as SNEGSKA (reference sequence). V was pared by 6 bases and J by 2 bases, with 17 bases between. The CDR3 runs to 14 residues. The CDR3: CSARREGRTYEQYF. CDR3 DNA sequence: TGCAGTGCACGCCGAGAGGGCAGGACCTACGAGCAGTACTTC.

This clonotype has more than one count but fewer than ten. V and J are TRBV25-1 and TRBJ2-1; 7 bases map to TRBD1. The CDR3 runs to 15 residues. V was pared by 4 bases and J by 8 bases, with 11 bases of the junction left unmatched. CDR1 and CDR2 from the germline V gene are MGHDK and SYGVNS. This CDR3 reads CASSGDRVIWDEQFF. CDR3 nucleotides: TGTGCCAGCAGTGGCGACAGGGTTATCTGGGATGAGCAGTTCTTC.

In DNA, the CDR3 is TGTGCCAGCAGTCCCCCGACAGACATCTATGGCTACACCTTC. Its protein is CASSPPTDIYGYTF. This rearrangement joins TRBV6-2 or TRBV6-3 to TRBJ1-2; tentative D call: TRBD1 (5 bases). Germline V gives CDR1 MNHEY, CDR2 SVGEGT. The CDR3 length is 14 residues. Trimming took off 5 bases at V and 4 bases at J, with 14 bases between the two ends.

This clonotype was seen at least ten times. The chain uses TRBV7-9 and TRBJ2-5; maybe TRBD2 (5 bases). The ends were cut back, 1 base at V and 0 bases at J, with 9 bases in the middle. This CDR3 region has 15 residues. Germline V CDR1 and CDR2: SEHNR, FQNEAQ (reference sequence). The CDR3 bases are TGTGCCAGCAGCTTAGTCATCGGGGACCAAGAGACCCAGTACTTC. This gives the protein CASSLVIGDQETQYF.

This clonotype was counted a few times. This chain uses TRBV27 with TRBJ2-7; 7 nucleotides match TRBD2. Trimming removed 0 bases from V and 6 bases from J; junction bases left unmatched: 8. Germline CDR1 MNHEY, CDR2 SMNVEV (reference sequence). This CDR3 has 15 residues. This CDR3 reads CASSLSVGGVLEQYF. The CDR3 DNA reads TGTGCCAGCAGTTTATCTGTGGGAGGGGTCCTCGAGCAGTACTTC.

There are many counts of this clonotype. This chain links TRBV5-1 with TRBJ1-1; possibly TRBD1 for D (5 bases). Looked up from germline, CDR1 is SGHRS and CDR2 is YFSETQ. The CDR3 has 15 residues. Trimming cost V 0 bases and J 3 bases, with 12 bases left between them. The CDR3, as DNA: TGCGCCAGCAGCTTGGTACAGGCCGATTACACTGAAGCTTTCTTT. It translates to CASSLVQADYTEAFF.

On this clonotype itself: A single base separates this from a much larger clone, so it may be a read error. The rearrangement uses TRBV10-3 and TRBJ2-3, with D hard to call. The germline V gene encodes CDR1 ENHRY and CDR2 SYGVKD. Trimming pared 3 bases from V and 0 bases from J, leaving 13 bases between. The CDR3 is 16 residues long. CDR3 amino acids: CAISDLVEPSTDTQYF. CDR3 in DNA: TGTGCCATCAGTGACCTTGTCGAACCTAGCACAGATACGCAGTATTTT.

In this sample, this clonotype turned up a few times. This CDR3 reads CASSLFVGGDGLEQYF. As DNA, the CDR3 is TGTGCCAGCAGTTTATTCGTGGGGGGCGACGGGCTCGAGCAGTACTTC. The chain has TRBV27 and TRBJ2-7; possibly TRBD1 or TRBD2 for D (6 bases each). Trimming left V 1 base short and J 6 bases short, with 19 bases between. Germline V CDR1 and CDR2: MNHEY, SMNVEV (reference sequence). The CDR3 is made up of 16 amino acids.

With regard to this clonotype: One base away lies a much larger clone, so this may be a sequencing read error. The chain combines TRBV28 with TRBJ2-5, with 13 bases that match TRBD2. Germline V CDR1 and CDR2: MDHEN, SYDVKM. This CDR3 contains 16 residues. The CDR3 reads CANSFGGLAGVSTQYF. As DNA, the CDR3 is TGTGCCAACAGTTTCGGCGGACTAGCGGGAGTCTCGACCCAGTACTTC.

CDR3 residues: CASRDHQGALPGELFF. In DNA form, the CDR3 reads TGTGCCAGCAGGGATCACCAGGGGGCTTTGCCCGGGGAGCTGTTTTTT. The V gene is TRBV6-2 or TRBV6-3, the J gene TRBJ2-2; 8 bases are shared with TRBD1. Trimming took 6 bases from V and 6 from J; bases not matched to a gene: 12. Per germline, CDR1 MNHEY and CDR2 SVGEGT. This CDR3 has 16 residues.

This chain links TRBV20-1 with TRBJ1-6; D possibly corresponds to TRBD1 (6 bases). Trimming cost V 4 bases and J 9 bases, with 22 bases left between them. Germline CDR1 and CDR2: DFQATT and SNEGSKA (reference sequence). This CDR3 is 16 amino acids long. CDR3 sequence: CSAKPGGQPRGSPLHF. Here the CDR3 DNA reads TGCAGTGCTAAACCCGGGGGCCAGCCCCGGGGTTCACCCCTCCACTTT.

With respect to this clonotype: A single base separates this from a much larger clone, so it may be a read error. CDR3: CASSQTGEGYTF. For the CDR3, the DNA is TGTGCCAGCAGTCAGACAGGGGAAGGCTACACCTTC. The J gene is TRBJ1-2, the V gene TRBV6-1; 8 nucleotides match TRBD1. The CDR3 is 12 amino acids. Germline V gene lookup returns CDR1 MNHNS and CDR2 SASEGT. With 5 bases clipped from V and 8 bases from J, the junction kept 4 bases outside the gene matches.

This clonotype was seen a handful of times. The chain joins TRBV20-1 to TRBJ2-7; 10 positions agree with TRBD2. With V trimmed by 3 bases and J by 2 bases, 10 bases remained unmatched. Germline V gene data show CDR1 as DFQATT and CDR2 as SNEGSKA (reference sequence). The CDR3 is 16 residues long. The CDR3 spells CSASRSGRAVAYEQYF. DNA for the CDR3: TGCAGTGCTAGCCGGAGCGGGAGGGCCGTCGCCTACGAGCAGTACTTC.

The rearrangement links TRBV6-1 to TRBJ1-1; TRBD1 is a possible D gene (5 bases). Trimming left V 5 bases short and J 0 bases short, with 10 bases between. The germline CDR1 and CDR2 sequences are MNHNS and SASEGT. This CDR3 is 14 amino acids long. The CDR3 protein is CASSHDRLNTEAFF. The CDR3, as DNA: TGTGCCAGCAGTCACGACAGACTGAACACTGAAGCTTTCTTT.

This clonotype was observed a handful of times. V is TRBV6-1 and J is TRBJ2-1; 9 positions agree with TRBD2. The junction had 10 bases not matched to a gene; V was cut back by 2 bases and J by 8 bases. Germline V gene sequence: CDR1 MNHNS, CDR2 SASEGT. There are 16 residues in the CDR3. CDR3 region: CASSERLAGGGDEQFF. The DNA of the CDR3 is TGTGCCAGCAGTGAAAGGCTGGCGGGAGGGGGGGATGAGCAGTTCTTC.

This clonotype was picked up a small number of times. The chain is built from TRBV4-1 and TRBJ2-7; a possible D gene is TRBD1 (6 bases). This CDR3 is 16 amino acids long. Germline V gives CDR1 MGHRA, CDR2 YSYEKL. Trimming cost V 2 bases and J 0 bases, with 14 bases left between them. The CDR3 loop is CASSQLPTGSSYEQYF. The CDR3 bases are TGCGCCAGCAGCCAACTTCCCACAGGGAGCTCCTACGAGCAGTACTTC.

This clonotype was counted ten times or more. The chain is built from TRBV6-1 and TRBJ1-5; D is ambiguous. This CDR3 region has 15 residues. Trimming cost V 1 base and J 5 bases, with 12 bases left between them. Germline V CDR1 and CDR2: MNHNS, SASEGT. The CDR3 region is CASSEVEGGDQPQHF. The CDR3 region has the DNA TGTGCCAGCAGTGAAGTGGAAGGCGGGGATCAGCCCCAGCATTTT.